These T cell receptor beta chains were read from a single sample in a study of blood T cell repertoires in COVID-19. This table comes from immunoSEQ multiplex PCR, and its TCRdb copy is limited to in-frame clones, with some not included. The repertoire holds about 76,000 clones, with 70% to 90% as singletons. The sequencing sample was made of peripheral blood. The receptor source for this set is a human donor in a cohort sampled during active COVID-19. CDR3s include the opening cysteine and the closing phenylalanine or tryptophan. Where a row states a size, it is once, few, many or the class of an expanded clone; other rows omit it.

TRBV7-9	TRBJ2-3	-	CASSLGLAGSSDTQYF
TRBV7-8	TRBJ2-1	-	CASSLPDYNEQFF
TRBV5-4	TRBJ2-4	-	CASSPDGGGAKNIQYF
TRBV7-9	TRBJ2-5	-	CASSADWETQYF
TRBV9	TRBJ2-1	-	CASSVVAGAHNEQFF
TRBV29-1	TRBJ2-3	-	CSVRKQAPTDTQYF
TRBV19	TRBJ2-3	once	CASSIGSVPDTQYF
TRBV4-1	TRBJ2-1	-	CASSQTTSGISYNEQFF
TRBV7-8	TRBJ2-7	-	CASSLAPSGAYEQYF
TRBV11-1	TRBJ2-5	-	CASTQMLAKETQYF
TRBV6-5	TRBJ2-3	once	CASRRGWSTDTQYF
TRBV5-1	TRBJ1-2	-	CASSLTQGSYGYTF
TRBV6-5	TRBJ2-7	-	CASSSSPVQYF
TRBV28	TRBJ2-7	-	CASSFSSSYEQYF
TRBV28	TRBJ2-5	once	CASSSGPGRKTQYF
TRBV7-6	TRBJ2-5	once	CASSPRRYGETQYF
TRBV5-1	TRBJ1-6	-	CASSLDGNNSPLHF
TRBV4-3	TRBJ2-3	few	CASSQAGSGTDTQYF
TRBV28	TRBJ2-5	-	CASNSAVGGVETQYF
TRBV29-1	TRBJ1-4	-	CSVGEDPWEF
TRBV5-1	TRBJ2-2	-	CASSLAISGTGELFF
TRBV27	TRBJ1-6	-	CASRTVNSPLHF
TRBV9	TRBJ2-3	-	CASSVVAGGGDTQYF